These 2 T cell receptor beta chains were sequenced from one sample in a study of monozygotic twins with inflammatory bowel disease. TCRdb reanalyzed the 5' RACE reads, giving one entry per CDR3 protein sequence and no DNA. This listing includes 170,000 or so distinct CDR3 sequences. Sequencing was done on a sample of blood. These receptors came from a human donor with ulcerative colitis or Crohn's disease, or a healthy co-twin of an affected twin (not recorded which).

The chain recombines TRBV7-2 with TRBJ2-5; TCRdb returns TRBD2, unconfirmable since there is no DNA. This CDR3 comprises 15 residues. CDR1 and CDR2 (germline): SGHTA, FQGNSA. CDR3: CASSLGLTRQETQYF.

The CDR3 reads CSANPSGLAQHF. V gene TRBV20-1 combines with J gene TRBJ1-5. This CDR3 contains 12 residues. The germline V gene has CDR1 DFQATT and CDR2 SNEGSKA (reference sequence).